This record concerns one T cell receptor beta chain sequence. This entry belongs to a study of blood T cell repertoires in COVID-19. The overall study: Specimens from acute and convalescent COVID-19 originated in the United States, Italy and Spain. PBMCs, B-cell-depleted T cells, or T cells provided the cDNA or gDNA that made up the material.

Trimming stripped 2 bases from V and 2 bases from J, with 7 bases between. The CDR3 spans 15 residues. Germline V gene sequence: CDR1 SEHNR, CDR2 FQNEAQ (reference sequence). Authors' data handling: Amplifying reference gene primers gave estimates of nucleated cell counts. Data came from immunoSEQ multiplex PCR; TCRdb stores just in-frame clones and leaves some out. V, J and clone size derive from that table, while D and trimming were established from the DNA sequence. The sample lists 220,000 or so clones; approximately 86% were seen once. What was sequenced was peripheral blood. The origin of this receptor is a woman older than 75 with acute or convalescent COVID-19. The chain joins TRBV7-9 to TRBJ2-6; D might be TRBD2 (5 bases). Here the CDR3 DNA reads TGTGCCAGCAGCTTACGGGGAACTGGGGCCAACGTCCTGACTTTC. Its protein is CASSLRGTGANVLTF.